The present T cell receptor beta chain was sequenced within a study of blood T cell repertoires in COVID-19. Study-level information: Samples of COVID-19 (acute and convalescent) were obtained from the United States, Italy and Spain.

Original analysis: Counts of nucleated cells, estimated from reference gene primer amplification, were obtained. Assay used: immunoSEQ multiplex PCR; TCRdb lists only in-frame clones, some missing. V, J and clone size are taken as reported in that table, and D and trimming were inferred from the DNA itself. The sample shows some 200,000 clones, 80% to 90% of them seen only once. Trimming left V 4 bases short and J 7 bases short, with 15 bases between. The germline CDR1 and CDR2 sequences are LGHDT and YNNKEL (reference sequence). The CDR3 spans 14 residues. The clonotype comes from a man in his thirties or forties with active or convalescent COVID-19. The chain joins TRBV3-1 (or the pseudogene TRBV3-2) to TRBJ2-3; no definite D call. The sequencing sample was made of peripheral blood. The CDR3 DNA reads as TGTGCCAGCAGCCCAACCTACTCCGATAATACGCAGTATTTT. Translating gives CASSPTYSDNTQYF.